A single sample is the source of the 30 T cell receptor beta chains below, sequenced in a study of T cell responses to AZD1222 COVID-19 vaccine. The repertoire was sequenced with immunoSEQ multiplex PCR; TCRdb's copy has only in-frame clones and lacks some. Of just over 150,000 clones listed, just over 90% are singletons. This sample comprised peripheral blood, obtained on day 0 of AZD1222 vaccination. These receptor sequences come from an adult in good health.

This clone came up a few times. The chain has TRBV6-5 and TRBJ1-6; 7 bases are a match to TRBD1. The CDR3 loop spans 14 amino acids. The germline CDR1 and CDR2 sequences are MNHEY and SVGAGI. The ends lost 5 bases at V and 9 bases at J; junction bases unmatched: 7. The CDR3: CASSIRGGASPLHF. CDR3 sequence (DNA): TGTGCCAGCAGTATCAGGGGGGGAGCTTCACCCCTCCACTTT.

The V and J genes are TRBV19 and TRBJ2-3; D unclear. In germline, CDR1 is LNHDA, CDR2 SQIVND (reference sequence). Trimming stripped 4 bases from V and 5 bases from J, with 13 bases between. The CDR3 has 14 amino acids. CDR3 bases: TGTGCCAGTAGTAGCAGAGGTGTTGGAGATACGCAGTATTTT. Encoded protein: CASSSRGVGDTQYF.

The V and J genes are TRBV29-1 and TRBJ1-4; TRBD1 matches 7 bases. The CDR3 has 16 amino acids. V lost 3 bases to trimming and J lost 4 bases; unmatched junction nucleotides: 11. Germline V lookup: CDR1 SQVTM, CDR2 ANQGSEA. For the CDR3, the DNA is TGCAGCGTTGATTTACCCGAGACAGGGTATAATGAAAAACTGTTTTTT. This translates into CSVDLPETGYNEKLFF.

This rearrangement joins TRBV7-8 to TRBJ1-1, with D perhaps TRBD1 (6 bases). The germline V and J ends were trimmed by 7 bases and 3 bases, with 21 bases remaining between them. This CDR3 spans 16 amino acids. The germline V gene has CDR1 SGHVS and CDR2 FQNEAQ. CDR3 loop: CASTQRGRGRDTEAFF. The CDR3 coding sequence is TGTGCCAGCACCCAGAGGGGCAGGGGTCGGGACACTGAAGCTTTCTTT.

This clone was recorded only once. V usage is TRBV24-1 and J usage is TRBJ1-2; D perhaps matches TRBD1 (6 bases). From germline, CDR1 is KGHDR and CDR2 SFDVKD. This CDR3 has 15 amino acids. Deletions cut 4 bases from V and 6 bases from J, with 17 bases between. The CDR3: CATSDRIQGLDGYTF. In DNA form, the CDR3 reads TGTGCCACCAGTGACCGAATACAGGGTTTGGATGGCTACACCTTC.

The chain has TRBV6-5 and TRBJ2-1, with unresolved D. V was clipped by 2 bases and J by 4 bases, with 15 bases between them. Germline values: CDR1 MNHEY, CDR2 SVGAGI. The CDR3 consists of 16 residues. The CDR3 is CASSYKAGKRYNEQFF. CDR3 nucleotides: TGTGCCAGCAGTTACAAGGCAGGAAAGAGATACAATGAGCAGTTCTTC.

The chain couples TRBV5-1 to TRBJ2-1; 7 bases line up with TRBD1. This CDR3 is built from 15 residues. Germline CDR1 and CDR2: SGHRS and YFSETQ. Trimming removed 5 bases from V and 5 bases from J; junction bases left unmatched: 10. The CDR3 region has the DNA TGCGCCAGCAGGGTTACCGGGACAGATGACAATGAGCAGTTCTTC. Protein product: CASRVTGTDDNEQFF. Full variable domain (missing parts from reference TRBV5-1 and TRBJ2-1): KAGVTQTPRYLIKTRGQQVTLSCSPISGHRSVSWYQQTPGQGLQFLFEYFSETQRNKGNFPGRFSGRQFSNSRSEMNVSTLELGDSALYLCASRVTGTDDNEQFFGPGTRLTVL.

This clone showed up just once. V is TRBV6-1 and J is TRBJ2-7, with D maybe TRBD1 (6 bases). CDR3 length equals 16 residues. V lost 3 bases, J lost 2 bases, and 17 bases lay in between. Germline loops: CDR1 MNHNS, CDR2 SASEGT. The CDR3 DNA reads TGTGCCAGCAGTGACATTCCGGGACAACTAACCTACGAGCAGTACTTC. Translation: CASSDIPGQLTYEQYF.

This clone was recorded once. The J gene is TRBJ2-6, the V gene TRBV6-5; weak D call: TRBD1 (7 bases). The V gene's germline CDR1 is MNHEY and CDR2 SVGAGI. The CDR3 covers 15 residues. The V end lost 7 bases, the J end lost 1 base, and 11 bases lay between the germline ends. CDR3 loop: CASNQGGSGANVLTF. Written as DNA, the CDR3 is TGTGCCAGCAATCAGGGGGGTTCTGGGGCCAACGTCCTGACTTTC.

Points on this clone: The same CDR3 is also encoded by other DNA sequences in this sample. The rearrangement links TRBV5-6 to TRBJ1-5; D uncertain. The CDR3 has 13 residues. Trimming shortened V by 1 base and J by 0 bases, and 2 bases separated the two germline ends. Germline CDR1 is SGHDT and CDR2 is YYEEEE. The CDR3 sequence: CASSLYSNQPQHF. In DNA, the CDR3 is TGTGCCAGCAGCTTGTATAGCAATCAGCCCCAGCATTTT. Filled out from reference TRBV5-6 and TRBJ1-5, the complete variable domain reads DAGVTQSPTHLIKTRGQQVTLRCSPKSGHDTVSWYQQALGQGPQFIFQYYEEEERQRGNFPDRFSGHQFPNYSSELNVNALLLGDSALYLCASSLYSNQPQHFGDGTRLSIL.

The chain has TRBV28 and TRBJ2-5; D unclear. The CDR3 consists of 11 residues. Germline V gene data show CDR1 as MDHEN and CDR2 as SYDVKM. The ends were cut back, 6 bases at V and 3 bases at J, with 5 bases in the middle. DNA of the CDR3: TGTGCCAGCAGGGTGGAAGAGACCCAGTACTTC. This sequence encodes CASRVEETQYF.

The chain is built from TRBV7-3 and TRBJ2-3; D is uncertain. CDR3 size: 13 residues. Trimming removed 5 bases from V and 2 bases from J, with 8 bases in between. Germline V gives CDR1 SGHTA, CDR2 FQGTGA. The CDR3 DNA reads TGTGCCAGCAGCATGGACGCCACAGATACGCAGTATTTT. Protein product: CASSMDATDTQYF.

The rearrangement joins TRBV29-1 to TRBJ2-1, with D possibly matching TRBD1 (5 bases). This CDR3 region has 12 residues. The germline V and J ends were trimmed by 4 bases and 8 bases, with 12 bases remaining between them. Germline loops: CDR1 SQVTM, CDR2 ANQGSEA. The CDR3 region has the DNA TGCAGCGTTGTGGAGCGCAGGGATGAGCAGTTCTTC. Its translation: CSVVERRDEQFF.

This clone was detected only a few times. The gene calls are TRBV7-3 and TRBJ2-2; D uncertain. With 5 bases removed from V and 1 base from J, the gap between germline ends came to 8 bases. The germline V gene has CDR1 SGHTA and CDR2 FQGTGA. The CDR3 length is 14 residues. CDR3 protein: CASSNRQNTGELFF. CDR3 sequence (DNA): TGTGCCAGCAGCAACCGACAGAACACCGGGGAGCTGTTTTTT.

This chain joins TRBV10-3 and TRBJ1-1; D may be TRBD1 (5 bases). The CDR3 sequence is 16 residues long. The germline V and J ends were trimmed by 0 bases and 6 bases, with 17 bases remaining between them. Germline V gives CDR1 ENHRY, CDR2 SYGVKD. Written as DNA, the CDR3 is TGTGCCATCAGTGAGTCGAGGCCAGGGAAGGGCGCTGAAGCTTTCTTT. Its translation is CAISESRPGKGAEAFF.

In the case of this clone: Distinct nucleotide sequences in the sample also encode this CDR3. The chain uses TRBV6-2 or TRBV6-3 and TRBJ1-1; possible D gene TRBD1, 5 bases. CDR1 MNHEY and CDR2 SVGEGT come from the germline V gene. Trimming pared 0 bases from V and 2 bases from J, leaving 7 bases between. The CDR3 extends over 14 amino acids. The CDR3: CASSYSGGNTEAFF. CDR3 DNA sequence: TGTGCCAGCAGTTACTCGGGGGGAAACACTGAAGCTTTCTTT.

This chain uses TRBV18 with TRBJ1-4; D gene uncertain. This CDR3 contains 14 residues. V lost 5 bases, J lost 0 bases, and 7 bases lay in between. Germline V lookup: CDR1 KGHSH, CDR2 LQKENI. The CDR3 sequence: CASSAVATNEKLFF. In DNA form, the CDR3 reads TGTGCCAGCTCAGCCGTTGCAACTAATGAAAAACTGTTTTTT.

In nucleotides, the CDR3 is TGTGCCAGCATCCAGACAGGGGGTAGTTCCCTCTCTGGAAACACCATATATTTT. It translates to CASIQTGGSSLSGNTIYF. The rearrangement joins TRBV28 to TRBJ1-3; 9 nucleotides agree with TRBD1. Germline CDR1 reads MDHEN; CDR2 reads SYDVKM. This CDR3 is 18 amino acids long. V was clipped by 7 bases and J by 0 bases; unmatched bases: 13. The full variable domain, completed using reference TRBV28 and TRBJ1-3, is DVKVTQSSRYLVKRTGEKVFLECVQDMDHENMFWYRQDPGLGLRLIYFSYDVKMKEKGDIPEGYSVSREKKERFSLILESASTNQTSMYLCASIQTGGSSLSGNTIYFGEGSWLTVV.

The chain combines TRBV7-3 with TRBJ2-2; 8 positions agree with TRBD2. Germline-derived CDR1 and CDR2 are SGHTA and FQGTGA. This CDR3 comprises 16 residues. V lost 2 bases to trimming and J lost 6 bases; unmatched junction nucleotides: 8. CDR3 region: CASSLASQRESGELFF. The DNA for the CDR3 is TGTGCCAGCAGCTTAGCCTCTCAGCGGGAGTCCGGGGAGCTGTTTTTT.

For the CDR3, the DNA is TGTGCCATCAGTGAGTCGGGGGCGACCGGGGAGCTGTTTTTT. This translates into CAISESGATGELFF. The rearrangement joins TRBV10-3 to TRBJ2-2; possibly TRBD1 for D (6 bases). The CDR3 length is 14 residues. The germline V gene encodes CDR1 ENHRY and CDR2 SYGVKD. V gave up 0 bases and J gave up 5 bases, with 7 bases separating them.

This clone was counted a single time. V gene TRBV24-1 combines with J gene TRBJ1-6; 8 bases are shared with TRBD1. The ends lost 0 bases at V and 5 bases at J; junction bases unmatched: 11. The CDR3 runs to 19 residues. Per the germline V gene, CDR1 is KGHDR and CDR2 is SFDVKD. The CDR3 DNA reads as TGTGCCACCAGTGATTTGCAAATTGATCCGGACAGGGATAATTCACCCCTCCACTTT. Its translation is CATSDLQIDPDRDNSPLHF.

The chain couples TRBV10-3 to TRBJ1-1; weak D call: TRBD1 (5 bases). The germline CDR1 and CDR2 sequences are ENHRY and SYGVKD. V was trimmed by 0 bases and J by 1 base, leaving 9 bases between them. The CDR3 runs to 15 residues. The CDR3 protein is CAISESGQTNTEAFF. CDR3 sequence (DNA): TGTGCCATCAGTGAGTCAGGACAAACGAACACTGAAGCTTTCTTT.

The chain employs TRBV15 and TRBJ2-3; no reliable D call. In germline, CDR1 is LNHNV, CDR2 YYDKDF (reference sequence). CDR3 length equals 13 residues. V shed 1 base and J shed 6 bases, with 8 bases lying between them. CDR3 in DNA: TGTGCCACCAGCAGAGTGGCTCTTGATACGCAGTATTTT. It is translated as CATSRVALDTQYF. Full variable domain (missing parts from reference TRBV15 and TRBJ2-3): DAMVIQNPRYQVTQFGKPVTLSCSQTLNHNVMYWYQQKSSQAPKLLFHYYDKDFNNEADTPDNFQSRRPNTSFCFLDIRSPGLGDTAMYLCATSRVALDTQYFGPGTRLTVL.

CDR3 amino acids: CASSLGLASSYNEQFF. Here the CDR3 DNA reads TGTGCCAGCAGCCTTGGACTAGCGAGCTCCTACAATGAGCAGTTCTTC. This chain links TRBV7-2 with TRBJ2-1; 9 positions agree with TRBD2. In germline, CDR1 is SGHTA, CDR2 FQGNSA. The CDR3 consists of 16 residues. V lost 5 bases and J lost 0; bases outside the gene matches: 5.

This clone was counted a single time. The chain has TRBV6-2 or TRBV6-3 and TRBJ1-3; D is unresolved. CDR1 is MNHEY and CDR2 is SVGEGT in the germline V gene. V lost 2 bases and J 0 bases, leaving 5 bases between the germline ends. This CDR3 spans 14 amino acids. The CDR3 protein is CASSYGSSGNTIYF. As DNA, the CDR3 is TGTGCCAGCAGTTACGGGAGCTCTGGAAACACCATATATTTT.

The rearrangement joins TRBV19 to TRBJ1-1; D may be TRBD1 (6 bases). This CDR3 is built from 13 residues. Trimming left V 6 bases short and J 4 bases short, with 12 bases between. Germline V gives CDR1 LNHDA, CDR2 SQIVND (reference sequence). Written as DNA, the CDR3 is TGTGCCAGTAGCCTCGGGGGCCCCACTGAAGCTTTCTTT. Its protein is CASSLGGPTEAFF.

CDR3 coding DNA: TGTGCCAGCAGCCACGACATGCGGGACAGGGGGCTCAATGAGCAGTTCTTC. It yields the protein CASSHDMRDRGLNEQFF. The chain combines TRBV2 with TRBJ2-1; 12 bases are shared with TRBD1. The junction had 12 bases not matched to a gene; V was cut back by 6 bases and J by 6 bases. The CDR3 contains 17 residues. Germline V lookup: CDR1 SNHLY, CDR2 FYNNEI.

The chain is built from TRBV28 and TRBJ2-7; D is possibly TRBD1 (5 bases). Germline values: CDR1 MDHEN, CDR2 SYDVKM. The germline V and J ends were trimmed by 6 bases and 9 bases, with 18 bases remaining between them. The length of the CDR3 is 13 residues. For the CDR3, the DNA is TGTGCCAGCAGGTCCCAGGGTATCGGTGGGCAGTACTTC. As protein: CASRSQGIGGQYF.

Notes on this clone: The same CDR3 arises from other DNA sequences in this sample as well. This chain joins TRBV10-3 and TRBJ2-7; D is ambiguous. Germline-derived CDR1 and CDR2 are ENHRY and SYGVKD. V lost 0 bases, J lost 6 bases, and 3 bases lay in between. The CDR3 spans 11 residues. CDR3 DNA sequence: TGTGCCATCAGTGAGTCATTCGAGCAGTACTTC. Translated, it gives CAISESFEQYF.

This chain connects TRBV4-2 to TRBJ2-3; no firm D call. The V gene lost 0 bases and the J gene lost 2 bases, with 6 bases spanning the gap. The CDR3 spans 14 residues. Germline CDR1 is LGHNA and CDR2 is YNFKEQ. The DNA for the CDR3 is TGTGCCAGCAGCCAAGACGTGAACACAGATACGCAGTATTTT. Protein product: CASSQDVNTDTQYF.